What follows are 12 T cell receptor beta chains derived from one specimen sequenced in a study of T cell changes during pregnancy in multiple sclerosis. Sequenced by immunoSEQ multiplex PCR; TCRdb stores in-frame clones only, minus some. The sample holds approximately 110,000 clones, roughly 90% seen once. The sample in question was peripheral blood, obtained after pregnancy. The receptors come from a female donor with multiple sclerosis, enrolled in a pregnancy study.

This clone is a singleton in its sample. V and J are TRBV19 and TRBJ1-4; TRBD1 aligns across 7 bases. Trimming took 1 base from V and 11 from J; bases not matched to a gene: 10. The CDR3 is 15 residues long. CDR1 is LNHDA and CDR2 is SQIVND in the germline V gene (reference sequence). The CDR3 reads CASSIAGTEALKLFF. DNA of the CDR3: TGTGCCAGTAGTATAGCTGGGACAGAGGCTTTGAAACTGTTTTTT.

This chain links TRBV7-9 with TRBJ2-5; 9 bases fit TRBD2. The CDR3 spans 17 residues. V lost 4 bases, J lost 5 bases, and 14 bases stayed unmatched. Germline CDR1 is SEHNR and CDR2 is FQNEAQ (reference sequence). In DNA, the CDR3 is TGTGCCAGCAGCTCGCGGGATAGCGGGGGAGGGACTGAGACCCAGTACTTC. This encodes CASSSRDSGGGTETQYF. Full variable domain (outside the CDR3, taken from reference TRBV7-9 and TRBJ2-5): DTGVSQNPRHKITKRGQNVTFRCDPISEHNRLYWYRQTLGQGPEFLTYFQNEAQLEKSRLLSDRFSAERPKGSFSTLEIQRTEQGDSAMYLCASSSRDSGGGTETQYFGPGTRLLVL.

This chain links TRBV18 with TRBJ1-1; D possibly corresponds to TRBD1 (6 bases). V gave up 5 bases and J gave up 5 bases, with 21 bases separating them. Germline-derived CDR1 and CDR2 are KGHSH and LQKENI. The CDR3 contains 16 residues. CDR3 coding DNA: TGTGCCAGCTCATCCCTGCCCGAAGGGGGGGAAACTGAAGCTTTCTTT. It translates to CASSSLPEGGETEAFF.

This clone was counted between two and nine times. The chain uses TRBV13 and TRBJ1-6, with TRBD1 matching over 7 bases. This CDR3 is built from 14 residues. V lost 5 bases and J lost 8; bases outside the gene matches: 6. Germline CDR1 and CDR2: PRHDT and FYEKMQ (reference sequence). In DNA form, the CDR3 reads TGTGCCAGCAGCCTAAGGACAGGATATTCACCCCTCCACTTT. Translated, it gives CASSLRTGYSPLHF.

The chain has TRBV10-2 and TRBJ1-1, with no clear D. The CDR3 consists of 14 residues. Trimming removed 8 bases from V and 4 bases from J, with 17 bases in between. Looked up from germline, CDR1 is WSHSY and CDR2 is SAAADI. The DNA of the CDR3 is TGCGCCAGCTGCCATGCCGGGGTAACCACTGAAGCTTTCTTT. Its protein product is CASCHAGVTTEAFF.

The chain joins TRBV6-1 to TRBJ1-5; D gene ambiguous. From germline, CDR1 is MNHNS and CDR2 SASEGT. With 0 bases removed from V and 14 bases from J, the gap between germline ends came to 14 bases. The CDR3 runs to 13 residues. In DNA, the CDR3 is TGTGCCAGCAGTGAAGCGGCCCCGAGGGTTGAGCATTTT. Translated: CASSEAAPRVEHF.

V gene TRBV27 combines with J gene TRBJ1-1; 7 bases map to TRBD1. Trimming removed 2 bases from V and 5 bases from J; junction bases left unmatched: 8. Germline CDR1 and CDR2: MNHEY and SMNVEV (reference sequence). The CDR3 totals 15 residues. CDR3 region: CASSLTRGLRTEAFF. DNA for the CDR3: TGTGCCAGCAGTTTAACTAGGGGGCTGAGGACTGAAGCTTTCTTT.

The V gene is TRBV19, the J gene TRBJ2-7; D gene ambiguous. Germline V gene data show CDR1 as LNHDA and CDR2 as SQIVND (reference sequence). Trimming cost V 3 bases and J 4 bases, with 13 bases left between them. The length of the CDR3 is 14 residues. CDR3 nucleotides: TGTGCCAGTAGTATCCGAGAGCTCGGGTACGAGCAGTACTTC. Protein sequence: CASSIRELGYEQYF. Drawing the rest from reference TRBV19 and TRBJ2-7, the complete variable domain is DGGITQSPKYLFRKEGQNVTLSCEQNLNHDAMYWYRQDPGQGLRLIYYSQIVNDFQKGDIAEGYSVSREKKESFPLTVTSAQKNPTAFYLCASSIRELGYEQYFGPGTRLTVT.

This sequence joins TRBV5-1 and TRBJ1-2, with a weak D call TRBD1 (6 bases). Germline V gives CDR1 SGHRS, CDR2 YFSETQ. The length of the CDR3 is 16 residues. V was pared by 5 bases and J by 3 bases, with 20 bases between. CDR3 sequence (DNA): TGCGCCAGCAGGGAGGCGACGGGGGGCCTAGACTATGGCTACACCTTC. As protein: CASREATGGLDYGYTF.

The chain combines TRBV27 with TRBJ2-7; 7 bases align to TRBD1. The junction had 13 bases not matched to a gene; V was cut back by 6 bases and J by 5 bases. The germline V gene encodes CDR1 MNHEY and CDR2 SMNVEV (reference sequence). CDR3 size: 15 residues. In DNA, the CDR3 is TGTGCCAGCAGCCAGACCTTGGGACAGAGCGACGAGCAGTACTTC. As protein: CASSQTLGQSDEQYF.

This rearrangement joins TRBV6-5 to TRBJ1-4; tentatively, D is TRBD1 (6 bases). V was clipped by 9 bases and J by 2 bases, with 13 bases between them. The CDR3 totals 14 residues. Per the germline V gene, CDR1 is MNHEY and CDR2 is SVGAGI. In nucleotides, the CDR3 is TGTGCCAGGACAGGCTTCGCGACTAATGAAAAACTGTTTTTT. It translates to CARTGFATNEKLFF.

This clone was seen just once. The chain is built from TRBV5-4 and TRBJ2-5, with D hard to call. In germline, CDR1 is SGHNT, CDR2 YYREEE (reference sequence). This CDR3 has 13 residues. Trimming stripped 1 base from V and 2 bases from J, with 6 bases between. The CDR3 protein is CASSLNWQETQYF. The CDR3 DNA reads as TGTGCCAGCAGCTTGAACTGGCAAGAGACCCAGTACTTC.